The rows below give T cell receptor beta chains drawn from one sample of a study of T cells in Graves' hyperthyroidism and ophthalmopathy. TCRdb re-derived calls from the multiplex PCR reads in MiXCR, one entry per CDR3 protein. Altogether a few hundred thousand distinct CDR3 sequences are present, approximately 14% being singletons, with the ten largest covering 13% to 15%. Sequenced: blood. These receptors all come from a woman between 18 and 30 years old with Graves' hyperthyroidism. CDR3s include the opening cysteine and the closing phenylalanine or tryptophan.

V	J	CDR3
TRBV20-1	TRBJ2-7	CSARDPSGLMWGEQYF
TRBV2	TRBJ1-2	CASSEAGQGNGYTF
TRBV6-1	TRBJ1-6	CASSGGQGSSPLHF
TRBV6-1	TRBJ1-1	CASSTYRGPPTEAFF
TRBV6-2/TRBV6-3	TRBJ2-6	CASSYPTRETGPNWRGANVLTF
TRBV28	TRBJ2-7	CASSLSAGNYEQYF
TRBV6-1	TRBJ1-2	CASRSAGELYGYTF
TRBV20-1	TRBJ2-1	CSASETTGDYNEQFF
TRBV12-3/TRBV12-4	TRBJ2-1	CASSIYYNEQFF
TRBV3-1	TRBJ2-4	CASSHTDLAKNIQYF
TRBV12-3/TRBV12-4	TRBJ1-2	CASSSDRGPDGYTF
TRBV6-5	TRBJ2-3	CASSYGGEVTDTQYF
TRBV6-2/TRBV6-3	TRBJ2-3	CASSYFRGRGTDTQYF
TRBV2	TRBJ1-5	CASSYRGTMSNQPQHF
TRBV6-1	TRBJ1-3	CASSTDPPGNTIYF
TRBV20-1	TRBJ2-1	CSAISGFYNEQFF
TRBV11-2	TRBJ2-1	CASSSNRGRNEQFF
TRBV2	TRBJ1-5	CASSEVRGRRGQPQHF
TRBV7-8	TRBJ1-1	CASSPRQGADAEAFF
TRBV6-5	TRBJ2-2	CASSYQTGSGAGELFF
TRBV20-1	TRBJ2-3	CSALAGYTDTQYF
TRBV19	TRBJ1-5	CASTGGFNQPQHF
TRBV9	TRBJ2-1	CASSVADTLNEQFF
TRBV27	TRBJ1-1	CATHADRDLNTEAFF
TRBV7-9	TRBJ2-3	CASNRGLAGYADTQYF
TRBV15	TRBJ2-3	CATSSRLAGGSTDTQYF
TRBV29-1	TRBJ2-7	CSAKSGTSSYEQYF
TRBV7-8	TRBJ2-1	CASSTIKAGRAYMNEQFF
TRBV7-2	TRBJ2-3	CASSRGSGYGDTQYF
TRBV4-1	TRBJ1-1	CASSQTGTEAFF
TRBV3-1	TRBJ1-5	CASSQAGTDNQPQHF
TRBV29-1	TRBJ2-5	CSSIGQADQETQYF
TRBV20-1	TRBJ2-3	CSAERSSADTQYF
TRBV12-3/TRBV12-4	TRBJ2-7	CASSAGGSAYEQYF
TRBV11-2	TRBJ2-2	CASSLTLMGGSTGELFF
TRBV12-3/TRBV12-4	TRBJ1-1	CASSKQGWSTEAFF
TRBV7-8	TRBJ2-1	CASSLAGGGAYEQFF
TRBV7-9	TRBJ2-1	CASSSTGQGRATYNEQFF
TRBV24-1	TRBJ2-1	CATSDLLDLGNEQFF
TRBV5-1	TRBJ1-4	CASSTGQFNEKLFF
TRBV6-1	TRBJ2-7	CASRWAGPNYEQYF
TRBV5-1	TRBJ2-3	CASSLYADTQYF
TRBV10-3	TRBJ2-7	CAISGTGNTYEQYF
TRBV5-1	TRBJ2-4	CASSLWTGNGHIQYF
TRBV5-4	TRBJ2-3	CASSLNRGRADTQYF
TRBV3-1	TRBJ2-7	CASSLYLEQYF
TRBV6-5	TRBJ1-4	CASSYSGTGGEKLFF
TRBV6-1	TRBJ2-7	CASSPTSGSLEQYF
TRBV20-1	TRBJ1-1	CSVRPKNTEAFF
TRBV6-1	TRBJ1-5	CASSEGRSNQPQHF
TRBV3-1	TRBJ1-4	CASSPNGAAWNEKLFF
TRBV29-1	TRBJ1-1	CSVVRGANTEAFF
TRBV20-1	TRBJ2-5	CSASNGETQYF
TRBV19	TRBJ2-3	CASSIPSPTGDTQYF
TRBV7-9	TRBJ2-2	CASSLWTENTGELFF